This T cell receptor beta chain was captured in a study of cytomegalovirus exposure and HLA in healthy donors. Points on this clone: Its antigen is undetermined.

Repertoires were generated with immunoSEQ multiplex PCR, while TCRdb's copy carries only in-frame clones and drops some. The data hold 100,000 to 150,000 clones, with 90% to 97% observed a single time. V was pared by 4 bases and J by 4 bases, with 6 bases of the junction left unmatched. Germline loops: CDR1 SGHDN, CDR2 FVKESK. The CDR3 covers 16 residues. Broader study findings: High sensitivity and specificity were reportedly achieved when the classifier diagnosed cytomegalovirus status. TCR beta chains numbering 150 to 200 were designated cytomegalovirus-associated. Some public TCRs appeared in many individuals, while most sequences were rare.

The donors were part of the roughly 110-subject validation cohort, which stood apart from the approximately 700-subject first cohort. The sample comprised PBMCs. This TCR derives from a man younger than 35 in good health and CMV-seronegative. The rearrangement uses TRBV14 and TRBJ2-5, with TRBD2 identical over 13 bases. CDR3 loop: CASSLPGLAGRETQYF. The CDR3 DNA reads TGTGCCAGCAGCCTTCCGGGACTAGCGGGGAGAGAGACCCAGTACTTC.